These 24 T cell receptor beta chains originate from one sample sequenced in a study of blood T cells in healthy people across ages. The authors ran a second PCR of about 7 to 11 cycles using a sample-barcoded 5' primer and a J-beta primer mix. A single record per CDR3 protein comes from TCRdb applying MiXCR to the 5' RACE reads. The table shows fewer than 2 million distinct CDR3 sequences, with approximately 39% occurring only once. Source material: blood. These receptors originate from a human donor in good health.

For this clonotype: A junction boundary mismatches the germline segment, possibly from a read error. The chain uses TRBV4-3 and TRBJ2-7, with D possibly TRBD1 on 6 matching bases. The CDR3 loop spans 14 amino acids. From germline, CDR1 is LGHNA and CDR2 YSLEER. For the CDR3, the DNA is TGCGCCGGCAGCGTTAGAGGGGGTAGCGACGAGCAGTACTTC. Amino acids: CAGSVRGGSDEQYF.

This clonotype has a count of ten or more. This rearrangement joins TRBV10-3 to TRBJ2-5; no clear D gene. Germline values: CDR1 ENHRY, CDR2 SYGVKD. CDR3 length equals 12 residues. The ends were cut back, 7 bases at V and 0 bases at J, with 6 bases in the middle. This chain's CDR3 is CAIKTDQETQYF. Written as DNA, the CDR3 is TGTGCCATCAAGACTGACCAAGAGACCCAGTACTTC.

This clonotype has more than one count but fewer than ten. The chain combines TRBV24-1 with TRBJ2-1, with a weak D call TRBD2 (5 bases). Trimming shortened V by 3 bases and J by 0 bases, and 17 bases separated the two germline ends. Germline loops: CDR1 KGHDR, CDR2 SFDVKD. There are 18 residues in the CDR3. The CDR3 sequence: CATSDALGGTSSYNEQFF. The CDR3 bases are TGTGCCACCAGTGATGCTTTAGGAGGTACTAGCTCCTACAATGAGCAGTTCTTC.

A few counts support this clonotype. The J gene is TRBJ2-7, the V gene TRBV20-1; no clear D gene. Trimming stripped 0 bases from V and 1 base from J, with 7 bases between. The CDR3 sequence is 13 residues long. In germline, CDR1 is DFQATT, CDR2 SNEGSKA (reference sequence). Here the CDR3 reads CSARDRVSYEQYF. CDR3 bases: TGCAGTGCTAGAGATCGCGTTTCCTACGAGCAGTACTTC.

V and J are TRBV2 and TRBJ2-7, with D perhaps matching TRBD2 (5 bases). The CDR3 length is 12 residues. V was cut by 8 bases and J by 5 bases, with 13 bases left in between. Germline V gives CDR1 SNHLY, CDR2 FYNNEI. The CDR3 region is CASQGRVHEQYF. In DNA, the CDR3 is TGTGCCAGCCAAGGGCGGGTCCACGAGCAGTACTTC.

This clonotype has only a few counts. V and J are TRBV5-1 and TRBJ1-1; D possibly corresponds to TRBD1 (6 bases). From germline, CDR1 is SGHRS and CDR2 YFSETQ. The CDR3 has 11 residues. V lost 1 base and J 12 bases, leaving 10 bases between the germline ends. This CDR3 reads CASSLSGETFF. CDR3 nucleotides: TGCGCCAGCAGCTTGTCAGGGGAAACTTTCTTT.

J is TRBJ2-1 and V is TRBV2; 13 bases line up with TRBD2. Germline V gene sequence: CDR1 SNHLY, CDR2 FYNNEI. The CDR3 has 15 amino acids. V lost 6 bases and J lost 6; bases outside the gene matches: 5. The CDR3: CASSWTSGSCNEQFF. CDR3 in DNA: TGTGCCAGCAGCTGGACTAGCGGGAGCTGCAATGAGCAGTTCTTC.

This clonotype was detected a few times. V is TRBV28 and J is TRBJ2-3, with D possibly being TRBD2 (6 bases). Per germline, CDR1 MDHEN and CDR2 SYDVKM. The CDR3 runs 19 residues. V was cut by 8 bases and J by 0 bases, with 27 bases left in between. The CDR3 here is CASATLTLSSSASTDTQYF. In nucleotides, the CDR3 is TGTGCCAGCGCTACGCTTACTCTATCATCTAGCGCGAGCACAGATACGCAGTATTTT.

The V and J genes are TRBV20-1 and TRBJ1-2; 9 positions match TRBD1. The length of the CDR3 is 17 residues. CDR1 is DFQATT, CDR2 SNEGSKA, per germline (reference sequence). The V gene end was trimmed by 6 bases and the J gene end by 7 bases; junction bases not matched to a gene: 21. This CDR3 reads CSAWVGFSGQGGSGYTF. The CDR3 nucleotides are TGCAGTGCCTGGGTTGGGTTTTCGGGACAGGGTGGCTCTGGCTACACCTTC.

In its sample, this clonotype was seen a few times. The CDR3 DNA reads TGCAGCGCCCAGTCAGGCTACACTGAAGCTTTCTTT. Amino acids: CSAQSGYTEAFF. The V and J genes are TRBV29-1 and TRBJ1-1; the D is unclear. Per germline, CDR1 SQVTM and CDR2 ANQGSEA. The CDR3 runs 12 residues. The germline V and J ends were trimmed by 7 bases and 3 bases, with 12 bases remaining between them.

V usage is TRBV29-1 and J usage is TRBJ1-2; D possibly corresponds to TRBD1 (5 bases). Trimming stripped 3 bases from V and 4 bases from J, with 12 bases between. This CDR3 contains 13 residues. Germline CDR1 reads SQVTM; CDR2 reads ANQGSEA. The CDR3 is CSVDREGSYGYTF. The CDR3, as DNA: TGCAGCGTTGACAGGGAGGGTAGCTATGGCTACACCTTC.

This clonotype turned up a few times. This sequence may be a read error, since a much larger clone differs from it by one base. The V and J genes are TRBV7-2 and TRBJ2-1; D is perhaps TRBD1 (6 bases). From germline, CDR1 is SGHTA and CDR2 FQGNSA. This CDR3 is 15 amino acids long. V shed 5 bases and J shed 1 base, with 12 bases lying between them. The CDR3 reads CASSPQGRSYNEQFF. Here the CDR3 DNA reads TGTGCCAGCAGCCCACAGGGTAGGTCCTACAATGAGCAGTTCTTC.

The chain recombines TRBV12-3 or TRBV12-4 with TRBJ2-2; 9 nucleotides match TRBD2. CDR3 length equals 14 residues. Germline trimming cut 7 bases from V and 6 bases from J; bases unmatched to any gene: 6. CDR3 sequence: CASIGTSIPGELFF. The CDR3 DNA sequence: TGTGCCAGCATCGGGACTAGCATCCCCGGGGAGCTGTTTTTT.

This rearrangement joins TRBV4-1 to TRBJ2-5; 8 positions agree with TRBD2. The CDR3 has 14 amino acids. J lost 7 bases, V lost 4 bases, and 8 bases had no gene match. The germline V gene has CDR1 MGHRA and CDR2 YSYEKL. As DNA, the CDR3 is TGCGCCAGCAGCCCTATTAGCGGGGCGGGGACCCAGTACTTC. As protein: CASSPISGAGTQYF.

This chain connects TRBV7-2 to TRBJ1-1; no reliable D call. CDR1 is SGHTA, CDR2 FQGNSA, per germline. The CDR3 runs to 13 residues. V dropped 5 bases and J dropped 3 bases, with 10 bases sitting between them. CDR3 in DNA: TGTGCCAGCAGCCGGACGACATACACTGAAGCTTTCTTT. This translates into CASSRTTYTEAFF.

This clonotype was counted only a few times. This chain joins TRBV7-9 and TRBJ2-5; 11 bases align to TRBD2. Germline loops: CDR1 SEHNR, CDR2 FQNEAQ (reference sequence). V was clipped by 5 bases and J by 2 bases; unmatched bases: 4. This CDR3 spans 15 amino acids. CDR3 nucleotide sequence: TGTGCCAGCAGCACCCGACTAGCGGGACAAGAGACCCAGTACTTC. This sequence encodes CASSTRLAGQETQYF. Supplemented by reference TRBV7-9 and TRBJ2-5, the full variable domain reads DTGVSQNPRHKITKRGQNVTFRCDPISEHNRLYWYRQTLGQGPEFLTYFQNEAQLEKSRLLSDRFSAERPKGSFSTLEIQRTEQGDSAMYLCASSTRLAGQETQYFGPGTRLLVL.

This clonotype was seen more than once but under ten times. The chain recombines TRBV12-3 or TRBV12-4 with TRBJ1-2, with TRBD1 matching over 7 bases. The CDR3 totals 14 residues. Trimming took 5 bases from V and 1 from J; bases not matched to a gene: 4. The CDR3 loop is CASSRSGGNYGYTF. The DNA of the CDR3 is TGTGCCAGCAGTAGGTCAGGGGGTAACTATGGCTACACCTTC.

The genes are TRBV7-3 and TRBJ1-1; tentatively, D is TRBD1 (5 bases). From germline, CDR1 is SGHTA and CDR2 FQGTGA. The V end was cut by 5 bases, the J end by 0 bases, with 13 bases between. The CDR3 has 15 residues. The CDR3 coding sequence is TGTGCCAGCAGCCCCCACACAGGCCTGAACACTGAAGCTTTCTTT. Protein product: CASSPHTGLNTEAFF. Supplemented by reference TRBV7-3 and TRBJ1-1, the full variable domain reads GAGVSQTPSNKVTEKGKYVELRCDPISGHTALYWYRQSLGQGPEFLIYFQGTGAADDSGLPNDRFFAVRPEGSVSTLKIQRTERGDSAVYLCASSPHTGLNTEAFFGQGTRLTVV.

At least ten counts were recorded for this clonotype. The rearrangement joins TRBV29-1 to TRBJ2-3; D is undetermined. The V gene lost 4 bases and the J gene lost 5 bases, with 1 base spanning the gap. CDR1 is SQVTM and CDR2 is ANQGSEA in the germline V gene. This CDR3 spans 9 amino acids. This CDR3 is CSVGDTQYF. CDR3 DNA: TGCAGCGTTGGAGATACGCAGTATTTT.

The rearrangement joins TRBV4-3 to TRBJ2-4, with 9 positions matching TRBD1. Judging by the DNA end, TRBJ2-7 fits better; the J call may be wrong. This CDR3 spans 18 amino acids. Germline V gene data show CDR1 as LGHNA and CDR2 as YSLEER. CDR3 bases: TGCGCCAGCAGCCGTTCTACAGGGGGCGTCTTTTTATTAGACGAGCAGTACTTC. Translated: CASSRSTGGVFLLDEQYF.

The CDR3 bases are TGTGCCATCAGTCCGACACCCCTAGAGAACACTGAAGCTTTCTTT. Amino acid sequence: CAISPTPLENTEAFF. The chain employs TRBV10-3 and TRBJ1-1; unclear D gene. CDR1 and CDR2 (germline): ENHRY, SYGVKD. The CDR3 spans 15 residues. With 5 bases removed from V and 1 base from J, the gap between germline ends came to 14 bases.

This clonotype was counted only a few times. The chain uses TRBV20-1 and TRBJ1-2; D gene unclear. The CDR3 loop spans 13 amino acids. From germline, CDR1 is DFQATT and CDR2 SNEGSKA (reference sequence). Trimming shortened V by 3 bases and J by 3 bases, and 11 bases separated the two germline ends. As DNA, the CDR3 is TGCAGTGCTAGCTTACTCAGCCACTATGGCTACACCTTC. Encoded protein: CSASLLSHYGYTF.

This chain joins TRBV12-3 or TRBV12-4 and TRBJ2-7, with 7 bases identical to TRBD2. The J call may be in error: the DNA end matches TRBJ2-5 better. CDR3 length equals 13 residues. The CDR3 region has the DNA TGTGCCAGCCGTAAGGGGACTATGGAGACCCAGTACTTC. Protein sequence: CASRKGTMETQYF.

This clonotype was counted many times. The chain combines TRBV7-3 with TRBJ2-1; 8 positions agree with TRBD2. The V and J ends lost 4 bases and 10 bases, in that order; junction bases with no gene match: 3. Germline loops: CDR1 SGHTA, CDR2 FQGTGA. The length of the CDR3 is 12 residues. This chain's CDR3 is CASSSRGGEQFF. DNA of the CDR3: TGTGCCAGCAGCTCCCGGGGGGGGGAGCAGTTCTTC.